These T cell receptor beta chains were read from a single sample in a study of T cell responses to AZD1222 COVID-19 vaccine. Assay used: immunoSEQ multiplex PCR; TCRdb lists only in-frame clones, some missing. Of some 160,000 clones listed, roughly 89% are singletons. The sample consisted of peripheral blood, taken 28 days after the second AZD1222 dose. The origin of the receptors is an adult who received the AZD1222 COVID-19 vaccine. Both conserved end residues are part of each CDR3. A D gene is named only where the DNA matches it firmly. Clone size, where shown, is once, few, many, or a class for clones that have expanded.

clone size	V gene	J gene	D gene	CDR3 protein	CDR3 DNA
-	TRBV2	TRBJ2-3	-	CASGGRGATHTDTQYF	TGTGCCAGCGGGGGCAGGGGGGCCACCCACACAGATACGCAGTATTTT
-	TRBV7-9	TRBJ2-1	TRBD1	CASSFGTGGGNEQFF	TGTGCCAGCAGCTTTGGGACAGGAGGGGGCAATGAGCAGTTCTTC
-	TRBV10-2	TRBJ2-2	TRBD2	CASSLTSGGAYTGELFF	TGCGCCAGCAGTCTCACTAGCGGGGGGGCATATACCGGGGAGCTGTTTTTT
-	TRBV4-3	TRBJ2-4	-	CASSQEQAGFTKNIQYF	TGCGCCAGCAGCCAAGAGCAAGCAGGATTTACCAAAAACATTCAGTACTTC
-	TRBV5-4	TRBJ2-2	-	CASSLGGITGELFF	TGTGCCAGCAGCTTGGGTGGTATCACCGGGGAGCTGTTTTTT
-	TRBV6-1	TRBJ1-1	-	CASSEKGAEKAFF	TGTGCCAGCAGTGAAAAAGGCGCAGAAAAAGCTTTCTTT
-	TRBV9	TRBJ2-3	-	CASNSRGASTDTQYF	TGTGCCAGCAATTCCCGGGGGGCTAGCACAGATACGCAGTATTTT
-	TRBV3-1/TRBV3-2	TRBJ2-2	-	CASSQDSPTNTGELFF	TGTGCCAGCAGCCAAGATTCCCCCACCAACACCGGGGAGCTGTTTTTT
-	TRBV29-1	TRBJ1-2	-	CSVGGLGGYTF	TGCAGCGTTGGTGGCCTGGGAGGCTACACCTTC
-	TRBV15	TRBJ1-3	TRBD1	CATRDRGGGRESGNTIYF	TGTGCCACCAGGGACAGGGGAGGTGGAAGGGAATCTGGAAACACCATATATTTT
-	TRBV6-1	TRBJ2-7	-	CASSEARGWLSSYEQYF	TGTGCCAGCAGTGAAGCTCGTGGCTGGCTAAGCTCCTACGAGCAGTACTTC
few	TRBV6-4	TRBJ2-3	TRBD2	CASSDGRATGTDTQYF	TGTGCCAGCAGTGACGGGAGGGCAACAGGCACAGATACGCAGTATTTT
once	TRBV7-6	TRBJ2-1	TRBD1	CASSLEGGQGGNEQFF	TGTGCCAGCAGCTTAGAGGGGGGACAGGGCGGGAATGAGCAGTTCTTC
-	TRBV19	TRBJ2-5	-	CASSLGRAYQETQYF	TGTGCCAGTAGCTTGGGCAGGGCGTACCAAGAGACCCAGTACTTC
-	TRBV5-1	TRBJ1-1	TRBD1	CASSIGQGGRTEAFF	TGCGCCAGCAGCATAGGACAGGGGGGCAGGACTGAAGCTTTCTTT
-	TRBV7-9	TRBJ1-2	TRBD1	CASSSDREVGYGYTF	TGTGCCAGCAGCTCGGACAGGGAAGTAGGCTATGGCTACACCTTC
-	TRBV6-5	TRBJ2-1	TRBD2	CASNKLAGHNEQFF	TGTGCCAGCAATAAACTAGCGGGGCACAATGAGCAGTTCTTC
-	TRBV15	TRBJ1-2	TRBD1	CATSPDTTGAEGYTF	TGTGCCACCAGCCCTGACACGACAGGGGCGGAGGGCTACACCTTC
-	TRBV6-2/TRBV6-3	TRBJ2-7	-	CASSRSYEQYF	TGTGCCAGCAGTCGCTCCTACGAGCAGTACTTC
-	TRBV18	TRBJ1-1	-	CASHENTEAFF	TGTGCCAGCCACGAGAACACTGAAGCTTTCTTT
once	TRBV7-9	TRBJ2-3	-	CASSPPGDTQYF	TGTGCCAGCAGCCCTCCGGGGGATACGCAGTATTTT
-	TRBV6-1	TRBJ1-3	-	CASSELQGGTIYF	TGTGCCAGCAGTGAATTACAGGGAGGCACCATATATTTT
-	TRBV28	TRBJ1-4	TRBD1	CASSLRPPTGGTNEKLFF	TGTGCCAGCAGTCTACGCCCCCCGACAGGGGGAACTAATGAAAAACTGTTTTTT
once	TRBV4-1	TRBJ2-7	TRBD1	CASSQPGQGFYEQYF	TGCGCCAGCAGCCAGCCGGGACAGGGATTCTACGAGCAGTACTTC
-	TRBV5-6	TRBJ1-5	-	CASSFQEGDQPQHF	TGTGCCAGCAGCTTCCAGGAGGGGGATCAGCCCCAGCATTTT
once	TRBV4-1	TRBJ2-5	TRBD2	CASSPSSGGAQETQYF	TGCGCCAGCAGCCCGTCTAGCGGGGGTGCTCAAGAGACCCAGTACTTC
once	TRBV6-5	TRBJ1-2	TRBD1	CASSSDRGLGGYTF	TGTGCCAGCAGCTCGGACAGGGGATTGGGAGGCTACACCTTC
-	TRBV6-1	TRBJ2-1	TRBD1	CASSERPGGSYNEQFF	TGTGCCAGCAGTGAACGGCCAGGGGGTTCCTACAATGAGCAGTTCTTC
-	TRBV6-5	TRBJ2-7	TRBD1	CASSWVRDRTYEQYF	TGTGCCAGCAGTTGGGTCCGGGACAGGACCTACGAGCAGTACTTC
once	TRBV27	TRBJ1-1	-	CASKQNRMNTEAFF	TGTGCCAGCAAACAGAATAGGATGAACACTGAAGCTTTCTTT